This TCR beta chain appears in the sequencing data of a study of blood T cell repertoires in COVID-19. On the study more broadly: Sites across the United States, Italy and Spain contributed samples from acute and convalescent COVID-19. The analysed material was cDNA or gDNA that came from T cells, B-cell-depleted T cells, or PBMCs.

CDR1 SQVTM and CDR2 ANQGSEA come from the germline V gene. This CDR3 comprises 12 residues. V dropped 7 bases and J dropped 4 bases, with 10 bases sitting between them. As handled by the study authors: How many nucleated cells were present was estimated from reference gene primer amplification. The assay was immunoSEQ multiplex PCR, and TCRdb's table has in-frame clones only and misses some. D and trimming come from the DNA, and the V and J calls and clone size come from that table. The sample consists of about 160,000 clones, around 80% of them appearing once. The chain carries TRBV29-1 and TRBJ2-2, with a possible D match to TRBD2 (5 bases). The clonotype comes from a woman aged 80 or over with acute or convalescent COVID-19. What was sequenced was peripheral blood. CDR3 sequence reads: CSAGLFTGELFF. The CDR3, as DNA: TGCAGCGCCGGACTGTTCACCGGGGAGCTGTTTTTT.